The clone carrying this T cell receptor (beta chain) was seen repeatedly, ten times or more. The antigen remains undetermined. Amplification targeted TCR beta CDR3 regions from RNA transcripts. First-round RT-PCR targeting the TCR CDR3 was performed with the HTBI primer set. TCRdb analysed the multiplex PCR reads with MiXCR anew, one entry per CDR3 protein. This sample has around 350,000 distinct CDR3 sequences, with around 14% found just once. A patient was excluded if there was uncontrolled infection, other autoimmune disease, pregnancy or lactation. The authors obtained PBMCs from 9 to 10 ml of fresh peripheral blood. The data were taken from a study of T cells in Graves' hyperthyroidism and ophthalmopathy. Study-level results: The model made its ophthalmopathy prediction, and onset followed a median approximately six months later.

The receptor's source is a woman aged 18-29 years with Graves' hyperthyroidism that later progressed to Graves' ophthalmopathy. Sequencing used blood.

The chain's CDR3 is CASSLALSETQYF. CDR3 DNA: TGTGCCAGCAGCTTAGCACTTTCCGAGACCCAGTACTTC. This chain connects TRBV7-9 to TRBJ2-5; D gene uncertain. From germline, CDR1 is SEHNR and CDR2 FQNEAQ (reference sequence). Trimming stripped 0 bases from V and 5 bases from J, with 7 bases between. This CDR3 spans 13 amino acids.